These 25 T cell receptor beta chains came from one sample sequenced in a study of T-cell reconstitution after alpha-beta-depleted transplantation in children. TCRbeta library construction was performed incorporating unique molecular identifiers. TCRdb analysed the PCR reads with MiXCR anew, one entry per CDR3 protein. This table has about 1,000,000 distinct CDR3 sequences, roughly 31% appearing once. Sequenced material: PBMCs, mostly from graft donor cells, taken 360 days after TCRalphabeta/CD19-depleted stem cell transplant. These receptors were collected from a boy younger than two who had a stem cell transplant for SCID, so the T cells may come from the graft donor.

This clonotype occurred many times. This chain connects TRBV6-5 to TRBJ2-1, with a tentative D call TRBD1 (6 bases). CDR1 is MNHEY, CDR2 SVGAGI, per germline. The CDR3 sequence is 14 residues long. Deletions cut 7 bases from V and 5 bases from J, with 15 bases between. The CDR3 reads CASNPTGEDNEQFF. DNA of the CDR3: TGTGCCAGCAACCCGACAGGAGAGGACAATGAGCAGTTCTTC.

This chain connects TRBV5-1 to TRBJ2-3; maybe TRBD1 (5 bases). Trimming removed 3 bases from V and 1 base from J, with 15 bases in between. Germline V CDR1 and CDR2: SGHRS, YFSETQ. The CDR3 is made up of 16 amino acids. CDR3 nucleotides: TGCGCCAGCAGCTCACCGGGCCTAGGGGGCACAGATACGCAGTATTTT. Amino acids: CASSSPGLGGTDTQYF.

V usage is TRBV6-2 or TRBV6-3 and J usage is TRBJ2-5, with D possibly TRBD2 on 6 matching bases. This CDR3 is built from 18 residues. Germline-derived CDR1 and CDR2 are MNHEY and SVGEGT. Between the trimmed V and J ends, which lost 0 bases and 1 base, there was a span of 18 bases. The CDR3 loop is CASSYSTVWRGLQETQYF. DNA of the CDR3: TGTGCCAGCAGTTACTCGACAGTGTGGCGGGGCCTCCAAGAGACCCAGTACTTC.

The table lists this clonotype with a few counts. The chain carries TRBV4-3 and TRBJ2-5; D gene uncertain. The CDR3 has 13 residues. The V and J ends lost 0 bases and 6 bases respectively, with 8 bases between them. Per the germline V gene, CDR1 is LGHNA and CDR2 is YSLEER. DNA for the CDR3: TGCGCCAGCAGCCAAGATACTTGGCAGACCCAGTACTTC. Encoded protein: CASSQDTWQTQYF.

Only a few counts were recorded for this clonotype. This rearrangement joins TRBV20-1 to TRBJ2-5; TRBD2 matches at 9 bases. V dropped 5 bases and J dropped 4; count of bases not matched to a gene: 2. This CDR3 is 12 amino acids long. Germline CDR1 is DFQATT and CDR2 is SNEGSKA (reference sequence). CDR3 residues: CSADSGGETQYF. The DNA for the CDR3 is TGCAGTGCTGATAGCGGGGGAGAGACCCAGTACTTC.

The CDR3 nucleotides read TGCAGTGCTAGACCCCCTTTTCGGTCCATCAGCACAGATACGCAGTATTTT. This sequence encodes CSARPPFRSISTDTQYF. The J gene is TRBJ2-3, the V gene TRBV20-1; D gene uncertain. V lost 2 bases and J lost 0, with 18 bases in between. The germline V gene encodes CDR1 DFQATT and CDR2 SNEGSKA (reference sequence). There are 17 residues in the CDR3.

This clonotype has at least ten counts. The chain couples TRBV27 to TRBJ2-2, with 7 bases fitting TRBD2. The junction had 1 base not matched to a gene; V was cut back by 3 bases and J by 6 bases. The CDR3 is made up of 13 amino acids. Germline V CDR1 and CDR2: MNHEY, SMNVEV (reference sequence). CDR3 in DNA: TGTGCCAGCAGTTTGGGGGGGTCCGGGGAGCTGTTTTTT. Its protein product is CASSLGGSGELFF.

This clonotype was recorded a few times. The chain is built from TRBV30 and TRBJ2-5; possible D gene TRBD2, 7 bases. The CDR3 contains 14 residues. V was shortened by 0 bases and J by 5 bases, with 13 bases between the two germline ends. Germline V gene lookup returns CDR1 GTSNPN and CDR2 SVGIG (reference sequence). CDR3 amino acids: CAWSVTRGGETQYF. The CDR3 DNA is TGTGCCTGGAGTGTAACCAGGGGAGGGGAGACCCAGTACTTC.

This clonotype was observed a few times. The chain employs TRBV18 and TRBJ2-5, with 8 bases matching TRBD1. The germline CDR1 and CDR2 sequences are KGHSH and LQKENI. The V and J ends lost 0 bases and 3 bases, in that order; junction bases with no gene match: 6. This CDR3 region has 16 residues. The CDR3 DNA follows: TGTGCCAGCTCACCACCCCGTCACAGGGGGGAAGAGACCCAGTACTTC. This sequence encodes CASSPPRHRGEETQYF.

The rearrangement uses TRBV13 and TRBJ1-2; D is undetermined. This CDR3 contains 13 residues. V gave up 1 base and J gave up 8 bases, with 11 bases separating them. Germline V CDR1 and CDR2: PRHDT, FYEKMQ (reference sequence). The CDR3 region is CASSLDKRWGYTF. The CDR3 DNA is TGTGCCAGCAGCTTAGACAAGCGATGGGGCTACACCTTC.

This chain links TRBV6-1 with TRBJ2-5, with 8 bases aligning to TRBD1. The CDR3 is 15 amino acids. V shed 3 bases, J shed 2 bases, and the junction held 5 bases outside the gene matches. CDR1 MNHNS and CDR2 SASEGT come from the germline V gene. The CDR3 bases are TGTGCCAGCAGTGACAGGGGGCCGAAGCAAGAGACCCAGTACTTC. Amino acid sequence: CASSDRGPKQETQYF.

This clonotype was detected a few times. This rearrangement joins TRBV5-6 to TRBJ2-4; D is ambiguous. With 4 bases removed from V and 0 bases from J, the gap between germline ends came to 8 bases. The CDR3 spans 14 residues. Looked up from germline, CDR1 is SGHDT and CDR2 is YYEEEE. The CDR3 is CASSILIAKNIQYF. In DNA form, the CDR3 reads TGTGCCAGCAGCATACTTATAGCCAAAAACATTCAGTACTTC.

DNA of the CDR3: TGTGCCAGCAGCGCCTTAGCGGGGGGGCTCACAGATACGCAGTATTTT. This sequence encodes CASSALAGGLTDTQYF. The chain carries TRBV9 and TRBJ2-3, with 11 bases matching TRBD2. CDR3 length: 16 residues. The germline V gene has CDR1 SGDLS and CDR2 YYNGEE. The V gene end was trimmed by 3 bases and the J gene end by 2 bases; junction bases not matched to a gene: 5.

This clonotype was seen more than once but under ten times. V usage is TRBV7-8 and J usage is TRBJ2-5; 12 bases line up with TRBD1. CDR3 size: 16 residues. Germline V CDR1 and CDR2: SGHVS, FQNEAQ. V shed 1 base, J shed 4 bases, and the junction held 4 bases outside the gene matches. In nucleotides, the CDR3 is TGTGCCAGCAGCTTAGGCAGGGGACAGGGGGCAGAGACCCAGTACTTC. This encodes CASSLGRGQGAETQYF.

This clonotype occurred a few times. The V call is TRBV5-1, the J call TRBJ2-1, with D unresolved. The V end lost 0 bases, the J end lost 2 bases, and 9 bases lay between the germline ends. CDR3 size: 15 residues. Germline lookup yields CDR1 SGHRS and CDR2 YFSETQ. The DNA of the CDR3 is TGCGCCAGCAGCTTGGGAGACTTAACCTACAATGAGCAGTTCTTC. Its translation: CASSLGDLTYNEQFF. Drawing the rest from reference TRBV5-1 and TRBJ2-1, the complete variable domain is KAGVTQTPRYLIKTRGQQVTLSCSPISGHRSVSWYQQTPGQGLQFLFEYFSETQRNKGNFPGRFSGRQFSNSRSEMNVSTLELGDSALYLCASSLGDLTYNEQFFGPGTRLTVL.

The chain has TRBV3-1 and TRBJ2-2; D gene ambiguous. Germline CDR1 reads LGHDT; CDR2 reads YNNKEL (reference sequence). V was shortened by 1 base and J by 4 bases, with 4 bases between the two germline ends. This CDR3 has 13 amino acids. The CDR3, as DNA: TGTGCCAGCAGCCAAGTTCTCACCGGGGAGCTGTTTTTT. This sequence encodes CASSQVLTGELFF.

The chain joins TRBV6-1 to TRBJ2-7; D is perhaps TRBD1 or TRBD2 (6 bases each). Trimming cost V 8 bases and J 3 bases, with 20 bases left between them. Germline V gene sequence: CDR1 MNHNS, CDR2 SASEGT. The CDR3 is made up of 15 amino acids. The DNA for the CDR3 is TGTGCCAGCTTTAGGGCCACCGGAGGGGGCTACGAGCAGTACTTC. Translating it yields CASFRATGGGYEQYF.

The rearrangement uses TRBV19 and TRBJ2-7; TRBD1 aligns across 7 bases. Per germline, CDR1 LNHDA and CDR2 SQIVND (reference sequence). The CDR3 totals 12 residues. Trimming took 4 bases from V and 7 from J; bases not matched to a gene: 4. The CDR3 protein is CASSNRGWEQYF. CDR3 DNA: TGTGCCAGTAGTAACAGGGGTTGGGAGCAGTACTTC.

This clonotype was seen only a few times. The gene calls are TRBV20-1 and TRBJ2-2; 7 positions match TRBD2. Trimming removed 6 bases from V and 6 bases from J; junction bases left unmatched: 10. CDR3 size: 14 residues. Germline V gene data show CDR1 as DFQATT and CDR2 as SNEGSKA (reference sequence). The CDR3: CSAPRIAGAGELFF. Written as DNA, the CDR3 is TGCAGTGCCCCCCGAATAGCGGGCGCCGGGGAGCTGTTTTTT.

V gene TRBV6-6 combines with J gene TRBJ2-3; D is uncertain. Germline V lookup: CDR1 MNHNY, CDR2 SVGAGI (reference sequence). V was shortened by 7 bases and J by 4 bases, with 6 bases between the two germline ends. The CDR3 loop spans 11 amino acids. The CDR3 DNA sequence: TGTGCCAGCAAAATGGCAGATACGCAGTATTTT. Translation: CASKMADTQYF.

The rearrangement uses TRBV7-3 and TRBJ2-7; 7 nucleotides match TRBD1. Trimming at V came to 5 bases and at J to 5 bases, leaving 12 bases not matched to a gene. CDR3 size: 15 residues. CDR1 is SGHTA and CDR2 is FQGTGA in the germline V gene. The CDR3 reads CASSMTGNPGHEQYF. For the CDR3, the DNA is TGTGCCAGCAGCATGACAGGGAACCCGGGCCACGAGCAGTACTTC.

The CDR3 DNA sequence: TGTGCCAGCAGCTTATTCGTCCTCAATGAGCAGTTCTTC. It codes for CASSLFVLNEQFF. This chain links TRBV13 with TRBJ2-1; no firm D call. Trimming shortened V by 2 bases and J by 6 bases, and 8 bases separated the two germline ends. Germline loops: CDR1 PRHDT, CDR2 FYEKMQ (reference sequence). There are 13 residues in the CDR3.

V is TRBV3-1 and J is TRBJ2-1; 11 bases map to TRBD2. The length of the CDR3 is 17 residues. CDR1 is LGHDT, CDR2 YNNKEL, per germline (reference sequence). Trimming took 4 bases from V and 4 from J; bases not matched to a gene: 9. CDR3 region: CASSRTTSGGPYNEQFF. CDR3 DNA sequence: TGTGCCAGCAGCCGTACCACTAGCGGGGGACCATACAATGAGCAGTTCTTC.

The chain links TRBV15 to TRBJ2-7, with D tentatively TRBD1 (6 bases). With 1 base removed from V and 1 base from J, the gap between germline ends came to 14 bases. The CDR3 sequence is 16 residues long. The germline V gene encodes CDR1 LNHNV and CDR2 YYDKDF (reference sequence). CDR3 loop: CATSRASGTHSYEQYF. As DNA, the CDR3 is TGTGCCACCAGCAGAGCCTCCGGGACACATTCCTACGAGCAGTACTTC.

In its sample, this clonotype was seen a few times. V usage is TRBV6-2 or TRBV6-3 and J usage is TRBJ1-5; no clear D. The CDR3 loop spans 14 amino acids. V shed 3 bases and J shed 6 bases, with 12 bases lying between them. Germline V gives CDR1 MNHEY, CDR2 SVGEGT. As DNA, the CDR3 is TGTGCCAGCAGTTATCCCTCTCTGCTTCAGCCCCAGCATTTT. Its translation: CASSYPSLLQPQHF.